These 21 T cell receptor beta chains share one sample of origin, sequenced in a study of cytomegalovirus exposure and HLA in healthy donors. With 60 Vbeta and 13 Jbeta primers, the PCR was carried out. The repertoire was sequenced with immunoSEQ multiplex PCR; TCRdb's copy has only in-frame clones and lacks some. Altogether some 100,000 clones are present, roughly 82% being singletons, with the ten largest covering 10%. Sequenced sample: PBMCs. The receptor source for this set is a man aged 50-60 years in good health and CMV-seronegative.

The chain links TRBV23-1 to TRBJ1-6; no clear D gene. TRBV23-1 is an open reading frame, and its role is uncertain. CDR3 size: 19 residues. The chain's CDR3 is CSGVRVPQPEPSDASPLHF. CDR3 bases: TGCTCCGGGGTAAGGGTACCTCAACCTGAACCCTCAGATGCTTCACCCCTCCACTTT.

This clone was seen more than once but under ten times. The V and J genes are TRBV6-1 and TRBJ2-5; 8 bases fit TRBD2. This CDR3 is 13 amino acids long. Germline CDR1 MNHNS, CDR2 SASEGT. After removal of 7 bases from V and 5 bases from J, the junction contained 6 bases not matched to a gene. The CDR3 region is CASTRGAVETQYF. CDR3 in DNA: TGTGCCAGCACGCGGGGGGCGGTGGAGACCCAGTACTTC.

This chain joins TRBV9 and TRBJ1-4, with D hard to call. Per the germline V gene, CDR1 is SGDLS and CDR2 is YYNGEE. The length of the CDR3 is 14 residues. V was shortened by 0 bases and J by 4 bases, with 7 bases between the two germline ends. CDR3 nucleotides: TGTGCCAGCAGCGTAGTCGGTGATAATGAAAAACTGTTTTTT. Translation: CASSVVGDNEKLFF.

This chain uses TRBV5-8 with TRBJ2-3, with 7 positions matching TRBD2. In germline, CDR1 is SGHTS, CDR2 YDEGEE. V lost 9 bases and J lost 3; bases outside the gene matches: 13. The CDR3 has 15 residues. In DNA, the CDR3 is TGTGCCACCCCGCGGGGAGGGGCGCGGACAGATACGCAGTATTTT. It encodes CATPRGGARTDTQYF.

The chain carries TRBV6-6 and TRBJ1-5; 8 nucleotides match TRBD1. The CDR3 is 13 amino acids. CDR1 and CDR2 from the germline V gene are MNHNY and SVGAGI (reference sequence). V lost 7 bases and J lost 6; bases outside the gene matches: 5. The CDR3 here is CASMDREGQPQHF. CDR3 DNA: TGTGCCAGCATGGACAGGGAAGGTCAGCCCCAGCATTTT.

The V and J genes are TRBV28 and TRBJ2-1; perhaps TRBD2 as D (5 bases). The V gene's germline CDR1 is MDHEN and CDR2 SYDVKM. The CDR3 is made up of 12 amino acids. V was cut by 6 bases and J by 4 bases, with 7 bases left in between. The CDR3 loop reads CASRPGYNEQFF. In DNA, the CDR3 is TGTGCCAGCAGACCGGGGTACAATGAGCAGTTCTTC. Full variable domain (missing parts from reference TRBV28 and TRBJ2-1): DVKVTQSSRYLVKRTGEKVFLECVQDMDHENMFWYRQDPGLGLRLIYFSYDVKMKEKGDIPEGYSVSREKKERFSLILESASTNQTSMYLCASRPGYNEQFFGPGTRLTVL.

The chain's CDR3 is CASRPGQGTETQYF. DNA of the CDR3: TGTGCCAGCAGACCGGGACAGGGGACGGAGACCCAGTACTTC. This chain uses TRBV6-5 with TRBJ2-5; 10 nucleotides agree with TRBD1. The CDR3 runs to 14 residues. V lost 6 bases, J lost 5 bases, and 6 bases stayed unmatched. CDR1 and CDR2 (germline): MNHEY, SVGAGI.

V and J are TRBV11-2 and TRBJ1-4; unclear D gene. V lost 2 bases and J 8 bases, leaving 21 bases between the germline ends. The length of the CDR3 is 17 residues. The germline CDR1 and CDR2 sequences are SGHAT and FQNNGV. The CDR3 reads CASSLPREGTVDEKLFF. For the CDR3, the DNA is TGTGCCAGCAGCTTACCTCGAGAGGGAACGGTTGACGAAAAACTGTTTTTT.

The chain has TRBV2 and TRBJ1-1, with D perhaps matching TRBD1 (6 bases). Germline CDR1 is SNHLY and CDR2 is FYNNEI. Between the trimmed V and J ends, which lost 4 bases and 8 bases, there was a span of 14 bases. The CDR3 covers 13 residues. DNA of the CDR3: TGTGCCAGCAGTGCCCAGGGGAGGGGGGAAGCTTTCTTT. Its protein product is CASSAQGRGEAFF.

This chain joins TRBV5-6 and TRBJ2-5; TRBD1 aligns across 7 bases. This CDR3 region has 13 residues. Germline V gene lookup returns CDR1 SGHDT and CDR2 YYEEEE. V was clipped by 4 bases and J by 4 bases; unmatched bases: 4. The CDR3, as DNA: TGTGCCAGCAGCAACAGGGGTGGAGAGACCCAGTACTTC. Its translation is CASSNRGGETQYF.

The CDR3 reads CASSPGLKKQETQYF. The CDR3, as DNA: TGTGCCAGCAGCCCCGGACTAAAGAAACAAGAGACCCAGTACTTC. The V gene is TRBV11-3, the J gene TRBJ2-5; D is perhaps TRBD2 (6 bases). CDR3 length: 15 amino acids. V shed 5 bases and J shed 2 bases, with 15 bases lying between them. Germline V gene lookup returns CDR1 SGHNT and CDR2 YENEEA.

This clone occurred a few times. The junction departs from germline at one end; a sequencing error may be responsible. The chain links TRBV7-9 to TRBJ2-7; TRBD1 agrees at 8 bases. This CDR3 is built from 16 residues. The germline gives CDR1 SEHNR, CDR2 FQNEAQ (reference sequence). CDR3 DNA: TGTTCCAGCAGCTTAGTAATGTCCGGGACAGGTGACGAGCAGTACTTC. It specifies CSSSLVMSGTGDEQYF.

Only a few counts were recorded for this clone. This sequence joins TRBV9 and TRBJ2-3; TRBD2 is a possible D gene (5 bases). Trimming shortened V by 3 bases and J by 3 bases, and 14 bases separated the two germline ends. The CDR3 has 15 residues. Germline CDR1 SGDLS, CDR2 YYNGEE. The CDR3 DNA follows: TGTGCCAGCAGCGCCTCCTACCGGGGTACAGATACGCAGTATTTT. Amino acids: CASSASYRGTDTQYF.

The chain links TRBV28 to TRBJ1-1; 7 bases align to TRBD1. Trimming took 6 bases from V and 5 from J; bases not matched to a gene: 9. The CDR3 contains 14 residues. Germline V gives CDR1 MDHEN, CDR2 SYDVKM. The CDR3 DNA sequence: TGTGCCAGCAGCCCAACAGGGGTATGGACTGAAGCTTTCTTT. Protein: CASSPTGVWTEAFF.

The CDR3 DNA is TGTGCTAGTGCCCCGGGAGACAGGGCCACAGATACGCAGTATTTT. This codes for CASAPGDRATDTQYF. The chain carries TRBV12-5 and TRBJ2-3; perhaps TRBD1 as D (7 bases). Per germline, CDR1 LGHNT and CDR2 FRNRAP. The V gene lost 7 bases and the J gene lost 2 bases, with 16 bases spanning the gap. This CDR3 spans 15 amino acids.

A few counts support this clone. Here the CDR3 DNA reads TGTGCCAGCAGCTTAGCACAGACCGATGAAAAACTGTTTTTT. Translating it yields CASSLAQTDEKLFF. The chain employs TRBV7-8 and TRBJ1-4; no clear D gene. V was clipped by 0 bases and J by 6 bases, with 8 bases between them. Germline V gene lookup returns CDR1 SGHVS and CDR2 FQNEAQ. The CDR3 contains 14 residues.

The chain has TRBV18 and TRBJ1-1; 10 bases match TRBD1. J was trimmed by 0 bases and V by 1 base; bases with no gene match: 23. CDR3 length: 23 amino acids. From germline, CDR1 is KGHSH and CDR2 LQKENI. DNA for the CDR3: TGTGCCAGCTCACCACTTCCCCCCTACTCAACGACCGGGACAGGGGACATGAACACTGAAGCTTTCTTT. Translation: CASSPLPPYSTTGTGDMNTEAFF.

The rearrangement joins TRBV4-3 to TRBJ1-1, with a weak D call TRBD1 (6 bases). The CDR3 is 14 residues long. Trimming removed 1 base from V and 3 bases from J, with 9 bases in between. CDR1 is LGHNA and CDR2 is YSLEER in the germline V gene. CDR3 amino acids: CASSQVKGDTEAFF. CDR3 DNA: TGCGCCAGCAGCCAAGTAAAGGGGGACACTGAAGCTTTCTTT.

This clone was seen a few times. The chain has TRBV7-9 and TRBJ1-1; possibly TRBD1 for D (6 bases). The ends were cut back, 5 bases at V and 5 bases at J, with 15 bases in the middle. CDR1 and CDR2 from the germline V gene are SEHNR and FQNEAQ (reference sequence). CDR3 length: 14 residues. The CDR3 reads CASSHPTGTTEAFF. As DNA, the CDR3 is TGTGCCAGCAGCCATCCGACAGGTACGACTGAAGCTTTCTTT.

The table lists this clone with a few counts. V is TRBV6-6 and J is TRBJ2-7; a weak D match, TRBD1 (5 bases). CDR3 length equals 14 residues. Germline CDR1 MNHNY, CDR2 SVGAGI (reference sequence). V was pared by 6 bases and J by 0 bases, with 12 bases between. The CDR3 protein is CASSPRQSSYEQYF. The CDR3 DNA sequence: TGTGCCAGCAGCCCGCGACAGAGCTCCTACGAGCAGTACTTC.

The genes are TRBV28 and TRBJ2-2; 8 bases map to TRBD1. Looked up from germline, CDR1 is MDHEN and CDR2 is SYDVKM. V trimming: 1 base; J trimming: 1 base; junction bases outside the gene matches: 2. The CDR3 totals 16 residues. The CDR3 reads CASSLYGTGNTGELFF. The CDR3 coding sequence is TGTGCCAGCAGTTTATACGGGACAGGGAACACCGGGGAGCTGTTTTTT.